This T cell receptor (beta chain) was sequenced during a study of blood T cell repertoires in COVID-19. Overall study context: The analysed material was cDNA or gDNA that came from T cells, B-cell-depleted T cells, or PBMCs.

V lost 6 bases to trimming and J lost 6 bases, with 17 bases between them. The CDR3 contains 14 residues. The V gene's germline CDR1 is MNHEY and CDR2 SVGAGI. Per the original methods: Amplification from reference gene primers served as the basis for estimated nucleated cell counts. Libraries were prepared by immunoSEQ multiplex PCR; TCRdb keeps only in-frame clonotypes and omits some of them. The DNA was the basis for D and trimming; V, J and clone size are from that table. The table records tens of thousands of clones, about 76% of them present only once. The specimen sequenced was peripheral blood. The chain joins TRBV6-5 to TRBJ1-2, with a weak D call TRBD1 (6 bases). This TCR came from a human donor in a cohort sampled during active COVID-19. CDR3 coding DNA: TGTGCCAGCAGCCGACAGGTCTCCCGTGATGGCTACACCTTC. It is translated as CASSRQVSRDGYTF.